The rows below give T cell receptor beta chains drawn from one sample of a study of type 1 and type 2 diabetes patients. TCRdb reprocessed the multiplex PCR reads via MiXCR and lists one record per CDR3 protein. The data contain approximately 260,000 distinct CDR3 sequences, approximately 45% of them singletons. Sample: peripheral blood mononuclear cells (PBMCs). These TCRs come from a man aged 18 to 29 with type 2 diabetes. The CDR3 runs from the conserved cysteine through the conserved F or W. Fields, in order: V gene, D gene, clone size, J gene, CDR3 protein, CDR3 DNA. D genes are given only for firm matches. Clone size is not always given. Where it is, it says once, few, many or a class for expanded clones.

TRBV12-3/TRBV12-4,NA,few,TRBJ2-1,CASKIRDTYNEQFF,TGTGCCAGCAAAATCCGGGACACCTACAATGAGCAGTTCTTC
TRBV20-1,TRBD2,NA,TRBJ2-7,CSARTSESYEQYF,TGCAGTGCTAGGACTAGCGAGTCCTACGAGCAGTACTTC
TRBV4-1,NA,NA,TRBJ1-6,CASRSEEEVSSPLHF,TGCGCCAGCAGATCGGAGGAGGAGGTTAGTTCACCCCTCCACTTT
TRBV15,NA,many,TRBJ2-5,CATSRGSGRPAQETQYF,TGTGCCACCAGCAGAGGGTCAGGTAGACCGGCCCAAGAGACCCAGTACTTC
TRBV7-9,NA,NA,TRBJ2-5,CASSSVASGGVGRTQQETQYF,TGTGCCAGCTCAAGCGTGGCTTCAGGCGGCGTGGGTAGGACCCAACAAGAGACCCAGTACTTC
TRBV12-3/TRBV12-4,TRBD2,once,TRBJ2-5,CASSLRLAGQEIQYF,TGTGCCAGCAGTCTCCGACTAGCAGGACAAGAGATCCAGTACTTC
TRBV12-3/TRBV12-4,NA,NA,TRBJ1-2,CASNNRDGYTF,TGTGCCAGCAATAACAGGGATGGCTACACCTTC
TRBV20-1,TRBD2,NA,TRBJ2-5,CSARTLAGGETQYF,TGCAGTGCTAGAACCCTAGCGGGAGGCGAGACCCAGTACTTC
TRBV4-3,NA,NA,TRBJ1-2,CASSQLDTSDYGYTF,TGCGCCAGCAGCCAATTGGACACATCTGATTATGGCTACACCTTC
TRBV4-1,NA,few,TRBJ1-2,CASSQEKVSYGYTF,TGCGCCAGCAGCCAAGAGAAGGTTTCCTATGGCTACACCTTC
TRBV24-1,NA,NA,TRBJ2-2,CATGGGTNTGELFF,TGTGCCACCGGGGGTGGGACGAACACCGGGGAGCTGTTTTTT
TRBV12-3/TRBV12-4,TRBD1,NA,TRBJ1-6,CASSSRDRGLNSPLHF,TGTGCCAGCAGTTCCCGTGACAGGGGCCTCAATTCACCCCTCCACTTT
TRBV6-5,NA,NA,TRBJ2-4,CASSYSSRGAKNIQYF,TGTGCCAGCAGTTACTCTTCCCGGGGGGCCAAAAACATTCAGTACTTC
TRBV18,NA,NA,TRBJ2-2,CASSPPSGVVTGELFF,TGTGCCAGCTCACCACCGTCCGGGGTGGTCACCGGGGAGCTGTTTTTT
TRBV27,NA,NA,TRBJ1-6,CASSLNRVMWPLHF,TGTGCCAGCAGTTTAAACAGGGTGATGTGGCCCCTCCACTTT
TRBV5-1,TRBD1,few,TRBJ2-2,CASSSGQSTGELFF,TGCGCCAGCAGCTCGGGACAGTCCACCGGGGAGCTGTTTTTT
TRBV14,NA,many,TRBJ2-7,CASSLAFSPYEQYF,TGTGCCAGCAGTTTGGCCTTCTCCCCCTACGAGCAGTACTTC
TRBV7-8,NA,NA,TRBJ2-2,CASSPTSGELFF,TGTGCCAGCAGCCCCACTTCCGGGGAGCTGTTTTTT
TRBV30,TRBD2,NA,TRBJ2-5,CAWTRTSGKETQYF,TGTGCCTGGACCCGGACTAGCGGGAAAGAGACCCAGTACTTC
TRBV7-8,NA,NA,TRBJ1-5,CASSSIEGAYQPQHF,TGTGCCAGCAGCTCGATAGAGGGTGCATATCAGCCCCAGCATTTT
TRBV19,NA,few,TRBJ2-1,CASSITGGGNEQFF,TGTGCCAGTAGTATTACCGGGGGCGGGAATGAGCAGTTCTTC
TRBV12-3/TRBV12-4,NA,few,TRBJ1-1,CASSFRAMNTEAFF,TGTGCCAGCAGTTTCAGGGCAATGAACACTGAAGCTTTCTTT
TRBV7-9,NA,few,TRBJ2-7,CASSLAVGLYEQYF,TGTGCCAGCAGCCTCGCTGTAGGACTCTACGAGCAGTACTTC
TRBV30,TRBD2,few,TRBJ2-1,CACLYGLAVNEQFF,TGTGCCTGTCTCTACGGACTAGCGGTCAATGAGCAGTTCTTC
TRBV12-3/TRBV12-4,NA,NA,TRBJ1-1,CAISEPTGGTEAFF,TGTGCCATCAGTGAGCCGACCGGGGGGACTGAAGCTTTCTTT
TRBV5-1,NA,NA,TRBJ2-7,CASSLGAGVLYEQYF,TGCGCCAGCAGCTTGGGGGCAGGGGTCCTTTACGAGCAGTACTTC
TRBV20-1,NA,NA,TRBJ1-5,CSARRRGEGNQPQHF,TGCAGTGCTAGGAGGCGAGGAGAGGGGAATCAGCCCCAGCATTTT
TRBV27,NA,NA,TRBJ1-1,CASSFAGKNEAFF,TGTGCCAGCAGTTTTGCAGGGAAGAATGAAGCTTTCTTT
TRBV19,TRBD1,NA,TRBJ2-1,CASSISGTGVSYNEQFF,TGTGCCAGTAGTATTAGCGGGACAGGGGTAAGCTACAATGAGCAGTTCTTC
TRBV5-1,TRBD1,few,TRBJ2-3,CASSLEGTDTDTQYF,TGCGCCAGCAGCTTGGAGGGGACAGACACAGATACGCAGTATTTT
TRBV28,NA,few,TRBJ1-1,CASSLWTEAFF,TGTGCCAGCAGTTTATGGACTGAAGCTTTCTTT
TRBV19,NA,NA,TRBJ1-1,CASSIGVPGEAFF,TGTGCCAGTAGTATAGGAGTTCCGGGGGAAGCTTTCTTT
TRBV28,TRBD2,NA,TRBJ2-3,CASNQLAGGPADTQYF,TGTGCCAGCAATCAACTAGCGGGGGGCCCGGCAGATACGCAGTATTTT
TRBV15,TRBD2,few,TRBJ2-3,CATSRDLAGGVGTQYF,TGTGCCACCAGCAGAGATCTAGCGGGGGGGGTAGGTACGCAGTATTTT
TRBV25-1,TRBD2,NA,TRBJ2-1,CASSWGEGEQFF,TGTGCCAGCAGTTGGGGGGAGGGTGAGCAGTTCTTC
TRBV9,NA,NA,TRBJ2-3,CASSVGGSAADTQYF,TGTGCCAGCAGCGTAGGTGGTAGCGCGGCAGATACGCAGTATTTT
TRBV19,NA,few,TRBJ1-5,CASSTDDGFQPQHF,TGTGCCAGTAGTACCGACGACGGGTTTCAGCCCCAGCATTTT
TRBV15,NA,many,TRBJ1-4,CATSGRTVEKLFF,TGTGCCACCAGCGGCAGGACAGTGGAAAAACTGTTTTTT
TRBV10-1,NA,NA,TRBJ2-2,CASSYELPGELFF,TGCGCCAGCAGCTACGAGCTGCCCGGGGAGCTGTTTTTT